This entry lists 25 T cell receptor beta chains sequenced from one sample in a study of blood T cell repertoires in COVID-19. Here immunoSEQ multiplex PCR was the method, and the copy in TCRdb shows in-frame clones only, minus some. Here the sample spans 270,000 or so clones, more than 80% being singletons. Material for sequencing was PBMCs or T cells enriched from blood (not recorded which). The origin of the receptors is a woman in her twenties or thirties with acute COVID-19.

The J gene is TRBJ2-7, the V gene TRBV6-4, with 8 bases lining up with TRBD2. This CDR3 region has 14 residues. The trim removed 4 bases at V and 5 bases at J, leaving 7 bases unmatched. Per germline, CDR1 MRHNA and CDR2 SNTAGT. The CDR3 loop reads CASSVREGSDEQYF. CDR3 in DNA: TGTGCCAGCAGTGTTCGGGAGGGGTCCGACGAGCAGTACTTC.

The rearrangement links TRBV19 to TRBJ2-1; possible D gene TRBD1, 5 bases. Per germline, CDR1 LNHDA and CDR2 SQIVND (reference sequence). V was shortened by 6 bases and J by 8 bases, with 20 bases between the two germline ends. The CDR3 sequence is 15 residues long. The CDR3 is CASRKGLWLVDEQFF. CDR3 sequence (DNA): TGTGCCAGTAGGAAGGGGCTCTGGTTAGTGGATGAGCAGTTCTTC. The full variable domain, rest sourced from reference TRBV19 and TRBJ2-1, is DGGITQSPKYLFRKEGQNVTLSCEQNLNHDAMYWYRQDPGQGLRLIYYSQIVNDFQKGDIAEGYSVSREKKESFPLTVTSAQKNPTAFYLCASRKGLWLVDEQFFGPGTRLTVL.

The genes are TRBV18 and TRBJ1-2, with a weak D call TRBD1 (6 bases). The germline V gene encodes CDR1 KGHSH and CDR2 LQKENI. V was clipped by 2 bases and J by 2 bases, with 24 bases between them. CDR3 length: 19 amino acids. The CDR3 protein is CASSPYDATGTNQNYGYTF. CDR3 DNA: TGTGCCAGCTCACCATATGATGCTACAGGGACGAACCAGAACTATGGCTACACCTTC.

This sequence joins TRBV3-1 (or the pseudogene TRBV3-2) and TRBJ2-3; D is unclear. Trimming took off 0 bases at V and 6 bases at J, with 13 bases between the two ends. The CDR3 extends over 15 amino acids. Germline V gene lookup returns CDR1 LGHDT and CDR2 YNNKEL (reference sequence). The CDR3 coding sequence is TGTGCCAGCAGCCAAGAGGAGAACACGGCTGATACGCAGTATTTT. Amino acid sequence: CASSQEENTADTQYF.

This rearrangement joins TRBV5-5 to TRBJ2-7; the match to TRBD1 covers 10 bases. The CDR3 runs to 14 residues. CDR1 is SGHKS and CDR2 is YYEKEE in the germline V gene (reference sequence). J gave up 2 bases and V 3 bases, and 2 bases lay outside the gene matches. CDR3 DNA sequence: TGTGCCAGCAGCTCGACAGGGGGCGCCTACGAGCAGTACTTC. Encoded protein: CASSSTGGAYEQYF.

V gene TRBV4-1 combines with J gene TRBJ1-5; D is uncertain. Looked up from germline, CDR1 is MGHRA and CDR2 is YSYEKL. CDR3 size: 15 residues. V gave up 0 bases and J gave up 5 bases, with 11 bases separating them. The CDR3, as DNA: TGCGCCAGCAGCCAAGATCCGGGGTATCATCAGCCCCAGCATTTT. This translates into CASSQDPGYHQPQHF.

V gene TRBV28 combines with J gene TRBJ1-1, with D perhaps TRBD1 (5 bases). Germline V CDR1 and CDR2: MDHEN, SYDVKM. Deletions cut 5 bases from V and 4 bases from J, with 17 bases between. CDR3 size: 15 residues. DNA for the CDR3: TGTGCCAGCAGTCTGCGGACAATTCCGGGCACTGAAGCTTTCTTT. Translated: CASSLRTIPGTEAFF.

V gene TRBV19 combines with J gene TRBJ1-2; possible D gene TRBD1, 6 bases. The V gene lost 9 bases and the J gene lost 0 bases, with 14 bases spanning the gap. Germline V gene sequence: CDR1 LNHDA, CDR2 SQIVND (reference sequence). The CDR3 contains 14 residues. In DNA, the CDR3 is TGTGCCAGCAGTCAGGCAGGGGCTAACTATGGCTACACCTTC. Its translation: CASSQAGANYGYTF.

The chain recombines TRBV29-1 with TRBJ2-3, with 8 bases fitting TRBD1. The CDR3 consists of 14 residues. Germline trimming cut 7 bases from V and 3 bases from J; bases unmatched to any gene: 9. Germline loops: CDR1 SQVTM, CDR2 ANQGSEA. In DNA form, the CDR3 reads TGCAGCGGGGGGACAGGTTCTGAGACAGATACGCAGTATTTT. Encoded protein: CSGGTGSETDTQYF.

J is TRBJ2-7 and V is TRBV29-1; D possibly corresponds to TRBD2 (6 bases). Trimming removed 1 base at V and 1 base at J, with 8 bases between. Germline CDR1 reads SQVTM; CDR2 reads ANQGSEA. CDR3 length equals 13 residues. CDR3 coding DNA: TGCAGCGTTGAAGGGAGGGATTCCTACGAGCAGTACTTC. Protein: CSVEGRDSYEQYF.

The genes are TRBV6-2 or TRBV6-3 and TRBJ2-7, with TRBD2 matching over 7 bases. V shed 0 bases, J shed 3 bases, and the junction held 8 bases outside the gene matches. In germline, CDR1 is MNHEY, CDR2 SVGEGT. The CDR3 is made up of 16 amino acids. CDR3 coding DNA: TGTGCCAGCAGTTACTCGGCGGGACTAAGGCTCTACGAGCAGTACTTC. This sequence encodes CASSYSAGLRLYEQYF.

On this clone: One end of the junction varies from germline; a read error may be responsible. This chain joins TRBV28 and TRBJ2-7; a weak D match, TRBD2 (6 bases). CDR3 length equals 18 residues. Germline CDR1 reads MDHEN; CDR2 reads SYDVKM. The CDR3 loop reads CASGFTGLVGLMTYEQYF. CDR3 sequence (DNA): TGTGCCAGCGGTTTCACAGGCCTAGTTGGACTAATGACCTACGAGCAGTACTTC. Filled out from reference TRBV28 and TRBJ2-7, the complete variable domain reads DVKVTQSSRYLVKRTGEKVFLECVQDMDHENMFWYRQDPGLGLRLIYFSYDVKMKEKGDIPEGYSVSREKKERFSLILESASTNQTSMYLCASGFTGLVGLMTYEQYFGPGTRLTVT.

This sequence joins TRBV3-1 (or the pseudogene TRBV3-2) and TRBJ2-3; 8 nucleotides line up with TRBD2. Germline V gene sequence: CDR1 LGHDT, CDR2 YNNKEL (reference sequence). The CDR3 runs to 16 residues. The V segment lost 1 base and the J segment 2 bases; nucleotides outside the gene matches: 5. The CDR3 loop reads CASSQVSGAVTDTQYF. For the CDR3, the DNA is TGTGCCAGCAGCCAAGTTAGCGGGGCCGTCACAGATACGCAGTATTTT.

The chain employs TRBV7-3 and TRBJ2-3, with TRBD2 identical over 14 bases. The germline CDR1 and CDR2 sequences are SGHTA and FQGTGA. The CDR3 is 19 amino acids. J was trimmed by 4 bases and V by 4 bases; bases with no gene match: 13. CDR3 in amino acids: CASSSGPGLAGVGPDTQYF. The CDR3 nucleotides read TGTGCCAGCAGCTCGGGGCCGGGACTAGCGGGAGTAGGCCCAGATACGCAGTATTTT. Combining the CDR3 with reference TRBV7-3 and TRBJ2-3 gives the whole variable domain GAGVSQTPSNKVTEKGKYVELRCDPISGHTALYWYRQSLGQGPEFLIYFQGTGAADDSGLPNDRFFAVRPEGSVSTLKIQRTERGDSAVYLCASSSGPGLAGVGPDTQYFGPGTRLTVL.

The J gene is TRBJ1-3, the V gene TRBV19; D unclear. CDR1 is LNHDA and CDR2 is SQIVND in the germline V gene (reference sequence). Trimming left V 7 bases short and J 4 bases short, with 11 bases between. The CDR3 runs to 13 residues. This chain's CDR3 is CASKERHGNTIYF. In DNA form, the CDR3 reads TGTGCCAGTAAGGAGCGGCACGGAAACACCATATATTTT.

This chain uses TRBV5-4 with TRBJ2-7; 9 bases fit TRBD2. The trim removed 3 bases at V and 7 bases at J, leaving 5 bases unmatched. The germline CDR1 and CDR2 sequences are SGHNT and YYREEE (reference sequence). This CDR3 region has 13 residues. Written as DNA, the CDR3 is TGTGCCAGCAGCTCCGGACTAGCGCTTGAGCAGTACTTC. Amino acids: CASSSGLALEQYF.

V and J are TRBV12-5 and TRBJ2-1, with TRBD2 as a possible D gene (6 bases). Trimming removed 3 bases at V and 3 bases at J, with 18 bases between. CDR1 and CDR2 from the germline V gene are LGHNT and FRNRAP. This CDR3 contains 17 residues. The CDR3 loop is CASGLVLGREFYNEQFF. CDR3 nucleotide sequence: TGTGCTAGTGGTTTAGTTCTAGGACGGGAGTTCTACAATGAGCAGTTCTTC.

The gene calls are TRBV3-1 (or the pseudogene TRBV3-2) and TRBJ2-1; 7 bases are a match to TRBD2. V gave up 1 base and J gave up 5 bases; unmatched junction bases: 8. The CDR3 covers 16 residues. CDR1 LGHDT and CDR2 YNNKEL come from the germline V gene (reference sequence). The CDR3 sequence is CASSQVPAGNNNEQFF. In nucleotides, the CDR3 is TGTGCCAGCAGCCAAGTTCCAGCGGGAAACAACAATGAGCAGTTCTTC.

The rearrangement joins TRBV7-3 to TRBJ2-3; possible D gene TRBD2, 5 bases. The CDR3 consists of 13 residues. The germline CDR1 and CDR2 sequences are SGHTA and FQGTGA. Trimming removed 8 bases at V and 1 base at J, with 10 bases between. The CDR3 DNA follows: TGTGCCAGCCGAGGGTTTGGCACAGATACGCAGTATTTT. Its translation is CASRGFGTDTQYF.

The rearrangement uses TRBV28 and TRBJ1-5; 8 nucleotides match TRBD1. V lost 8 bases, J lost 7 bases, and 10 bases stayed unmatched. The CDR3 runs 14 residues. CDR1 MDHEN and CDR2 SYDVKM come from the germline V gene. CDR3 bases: TGTGCCAGCCGCGGACAGGGACAGTGGCAGCCCCAGCATTTT. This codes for CASRGQGQWQPQHF.

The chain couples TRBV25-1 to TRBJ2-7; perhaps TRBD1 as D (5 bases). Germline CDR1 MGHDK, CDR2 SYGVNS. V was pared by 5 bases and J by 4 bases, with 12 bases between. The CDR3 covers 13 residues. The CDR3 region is CASSTRQWYEQYF. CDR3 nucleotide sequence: TGTGCCAGCAGTACGCGACAGTGGTACGAGCAGTACTTC.

In DNA form, the CDR3 reads TGCGCCAGCAGCCCAGGGGGACCGAACACTGAAGCTTTCTTT. As protein: CASSPGGPNTEAFF. The V call is TRBV5-1, the J call TRBJ1-1; 7 bases agree with TRBD1. Germline assignment: CDR1 SGHRS and CDR2 YFSETQ. Trimming at V came to 4 bases and at J to 1 base, leaving 4 bases not matched to a gene. The CDR3 loop spans 14 amino acids.

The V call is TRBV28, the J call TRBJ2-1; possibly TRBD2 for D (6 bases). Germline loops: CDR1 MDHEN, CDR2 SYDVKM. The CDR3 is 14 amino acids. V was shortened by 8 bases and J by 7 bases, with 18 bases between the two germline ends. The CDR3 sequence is CASSRRVPGNEQFF. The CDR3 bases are TGTGCCAGCTCTCGGAGGGTCCCGGGGAATGAGCAGTTCTTC.

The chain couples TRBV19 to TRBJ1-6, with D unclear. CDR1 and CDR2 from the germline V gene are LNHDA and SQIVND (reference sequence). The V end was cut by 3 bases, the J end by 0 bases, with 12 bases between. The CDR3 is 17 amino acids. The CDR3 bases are TGTGCCAGTAGTATGGAGGGCACGAGCTCCTATAATTCACCCCTCCACTTT. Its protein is CASSMEGTSSYNSPLHF.

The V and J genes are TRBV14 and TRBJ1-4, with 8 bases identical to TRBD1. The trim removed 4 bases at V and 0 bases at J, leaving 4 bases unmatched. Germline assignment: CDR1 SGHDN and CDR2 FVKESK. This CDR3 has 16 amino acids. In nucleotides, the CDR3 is TGTGCCAGCAGCCTGGGACAGGACACAACTAATGAAAAACTGTTTTTT. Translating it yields CASSLGQDTTNEKLFF. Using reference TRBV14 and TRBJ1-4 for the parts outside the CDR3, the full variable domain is EAGVTQFPSHSVIEKGQTVTLRCDPISGHDNLYWYRRVMGKEIKFLLHFVKESKQDESGMPNNRFLAERTGGTYSTLKVQPAELEDSGVYFCASSLGQDTTNEKLFFGSGTQLSVL.